This T cell receptor beta chain is from a study of technical replicates of blood from a few donors. Sequenced by immunoSEQ multiplex PCR; TCRdb stores in-frame clones only, minus some. The table records under 95,000 clones, 92% of them present only once. CDR3 size: 17 residues. V trimming: 5 bases; J trimming: 8 bases; junction bases outside the gene matches: 18. CDR1 and CDR2 from the germline V gene are SEHNR and FQNEAQ (reference sequence). This receptor was taken from a human donor in good health. The V call is TRBV7-9, the J call TRBJ2-1; 7 bases match TRBD2. Sequencing was performed on T cells isolated from PBMCs. The CDR3 sequence is CASSPKHQRGGKDEQFF. CDR3 nucleotide sequence: TGTGCCAGCAGCCCTAAGCACCAGCGGGGTGGTAAGGATGAGCAGTTCTTC.